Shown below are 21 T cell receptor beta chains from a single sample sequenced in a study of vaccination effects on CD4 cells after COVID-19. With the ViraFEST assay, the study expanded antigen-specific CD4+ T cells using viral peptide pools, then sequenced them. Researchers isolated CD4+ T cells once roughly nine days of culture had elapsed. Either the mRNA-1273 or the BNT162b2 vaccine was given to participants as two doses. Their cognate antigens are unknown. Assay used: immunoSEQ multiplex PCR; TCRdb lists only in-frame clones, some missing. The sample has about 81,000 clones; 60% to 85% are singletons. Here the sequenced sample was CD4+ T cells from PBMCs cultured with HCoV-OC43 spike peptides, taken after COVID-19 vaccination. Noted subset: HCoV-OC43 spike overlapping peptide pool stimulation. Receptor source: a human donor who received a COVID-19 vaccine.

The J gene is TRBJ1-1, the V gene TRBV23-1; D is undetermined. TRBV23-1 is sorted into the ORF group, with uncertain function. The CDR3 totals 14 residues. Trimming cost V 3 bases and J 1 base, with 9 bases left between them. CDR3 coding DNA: TGCGCCAGCAGTCACTACACCTCGAACACTGAAGCTTTCTTT. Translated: CASSHYTSNTEAFF.

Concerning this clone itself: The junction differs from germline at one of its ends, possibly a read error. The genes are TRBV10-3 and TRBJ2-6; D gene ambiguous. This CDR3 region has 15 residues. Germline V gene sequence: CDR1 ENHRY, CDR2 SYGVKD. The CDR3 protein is CAIRPMNSGANVLTF. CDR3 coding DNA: TGTGCCATCAGGCCCATGAACTCTGGAGCCAACGTCCTGACTTTC.

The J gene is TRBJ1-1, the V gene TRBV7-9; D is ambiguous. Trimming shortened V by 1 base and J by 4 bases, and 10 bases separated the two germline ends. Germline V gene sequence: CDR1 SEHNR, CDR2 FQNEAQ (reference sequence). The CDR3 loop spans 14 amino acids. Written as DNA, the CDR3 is TGTGCCAGCAGCTTAGAGGGAACCGTCACTGAAGCTTTCTTT. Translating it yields CASSLEGTVTEAFF.

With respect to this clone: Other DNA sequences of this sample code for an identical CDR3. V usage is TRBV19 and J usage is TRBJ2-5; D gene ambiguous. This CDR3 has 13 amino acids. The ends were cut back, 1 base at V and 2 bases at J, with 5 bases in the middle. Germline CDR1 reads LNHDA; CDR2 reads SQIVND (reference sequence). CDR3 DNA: TGTGCCAGTAGTATAGGTCTACAAGAGACCCAGTACTTC. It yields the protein CASSIGLQETQYF. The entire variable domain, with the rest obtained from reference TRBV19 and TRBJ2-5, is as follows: DGGITQSPKYLFRKEGQNVTLSCEQNLNHDAMYWYRQDPGQGLRLIYYSQIVNDFQKGDIAEGYSVSREKKESFPLTVTSAQKNPTAFYLCASSIGLQETQYFGPGTRLLVL.

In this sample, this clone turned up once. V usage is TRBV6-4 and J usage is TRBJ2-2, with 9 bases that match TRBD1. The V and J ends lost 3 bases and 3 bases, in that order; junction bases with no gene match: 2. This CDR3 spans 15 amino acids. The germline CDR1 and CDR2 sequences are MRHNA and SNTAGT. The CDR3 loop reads CASSEQGAHTGELFF. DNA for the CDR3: TGTGCCAGCAGTGAACAGGGGGCACACACCGGGGAGCTGTTTTTT.

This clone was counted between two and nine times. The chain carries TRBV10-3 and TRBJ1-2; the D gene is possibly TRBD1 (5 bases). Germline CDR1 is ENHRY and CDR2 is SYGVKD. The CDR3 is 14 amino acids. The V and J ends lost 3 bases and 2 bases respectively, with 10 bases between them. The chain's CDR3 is CAISDGAGNYGYTF. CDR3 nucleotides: TGTGCCATCAGTGATGGGGCGGGAAACTATGGCTACACCTTC.

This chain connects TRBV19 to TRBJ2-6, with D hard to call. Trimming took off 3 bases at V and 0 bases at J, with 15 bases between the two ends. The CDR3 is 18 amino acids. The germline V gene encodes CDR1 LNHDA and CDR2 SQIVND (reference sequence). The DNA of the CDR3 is TGTGCCAGTAGTATGGTGCCCCGTTTGGCCTCTGGGGCCAACGTCCTGACTTTC. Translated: CASSMVPRLASGANVLTF.

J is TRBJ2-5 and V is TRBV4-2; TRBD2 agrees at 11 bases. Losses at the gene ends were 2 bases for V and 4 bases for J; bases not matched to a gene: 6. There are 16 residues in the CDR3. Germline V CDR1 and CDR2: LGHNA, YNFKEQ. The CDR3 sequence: CASSQRLTSGVETQYF. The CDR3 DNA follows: TGTGCCAGCAGCCAACGATTGACTAGCGGGGTAGAGACCCAGTACTTC.

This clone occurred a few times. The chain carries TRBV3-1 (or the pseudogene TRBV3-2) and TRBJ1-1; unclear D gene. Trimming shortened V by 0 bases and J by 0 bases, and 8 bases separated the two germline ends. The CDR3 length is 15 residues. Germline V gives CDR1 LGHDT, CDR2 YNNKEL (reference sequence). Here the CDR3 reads CASSQETRMNTEAFF. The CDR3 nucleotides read TGTGCCAGCAGCCAAGAAACGAGGATGAACACTGAAGCTTTCTTT.

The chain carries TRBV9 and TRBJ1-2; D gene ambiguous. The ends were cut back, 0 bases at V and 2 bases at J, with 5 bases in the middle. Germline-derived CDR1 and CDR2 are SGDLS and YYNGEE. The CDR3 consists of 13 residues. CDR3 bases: TGTGCCAGCAGCGTAGGGACCAACTATGGCTACACCTTC. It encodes CASSVGTNYGYTF. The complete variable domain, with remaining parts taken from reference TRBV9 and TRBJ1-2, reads DSGVTQTPKHLITATGQRVTLRCSPRSGDLSVYWYQQSLDQGLQFLIQYYNGEERAKGNILERFSAQQFPDLHSELNLSSLELGDSALYFCASSVGTNYGYTFGSGTRLTVV.

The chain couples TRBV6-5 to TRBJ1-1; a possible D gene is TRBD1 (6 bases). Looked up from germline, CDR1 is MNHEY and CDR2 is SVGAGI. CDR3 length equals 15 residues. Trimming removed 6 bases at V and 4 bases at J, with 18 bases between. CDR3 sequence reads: CASRSPHREVTEAFF. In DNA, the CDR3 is TGTGCCAGCAGGTCTCCCCACAGGGAGGTCACTGAAGCTTTCTTT.

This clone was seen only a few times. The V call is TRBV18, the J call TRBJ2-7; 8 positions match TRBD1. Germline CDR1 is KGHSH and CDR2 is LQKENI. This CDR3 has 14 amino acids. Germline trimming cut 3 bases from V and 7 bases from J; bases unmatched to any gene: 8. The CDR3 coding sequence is TGTGCCAGCTCACCCGGACAGGGCGGGAAGGAGCAGTACGTC. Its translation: CASSPGQGGKEQYV.

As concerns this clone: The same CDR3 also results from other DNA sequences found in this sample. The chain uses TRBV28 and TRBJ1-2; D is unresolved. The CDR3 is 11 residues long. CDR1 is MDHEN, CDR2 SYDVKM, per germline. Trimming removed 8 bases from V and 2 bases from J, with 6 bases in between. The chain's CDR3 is CASSINYGYTF. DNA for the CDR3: TGTGCCAGCTCGATAAACTATGGCTACACCTTC.

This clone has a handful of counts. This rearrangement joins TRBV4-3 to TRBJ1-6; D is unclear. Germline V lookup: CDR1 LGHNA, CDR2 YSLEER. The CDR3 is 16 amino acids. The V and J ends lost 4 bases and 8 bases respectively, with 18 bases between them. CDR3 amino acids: CASSPIQRNGHSPLHF. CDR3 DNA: TGCGCCAGCAGCCCCATTCAACGGAACGGACATTCACCCCTCCACTTT.

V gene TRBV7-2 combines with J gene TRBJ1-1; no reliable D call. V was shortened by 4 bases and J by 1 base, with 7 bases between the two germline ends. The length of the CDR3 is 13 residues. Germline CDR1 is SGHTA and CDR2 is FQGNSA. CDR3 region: CASSSDGNTEAFF. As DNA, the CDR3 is TGTGCCAGCAGCTCCGACGGGAACACTGAAGCTTTCTTT.

This chain's CDR3 is CATERTGYTEAFF. CDR3 nucleotide sequence: TGTGCCACCGAAAGGACAGGATATACTGAAGCTTTCTTT. The genes are TRBV15 and TRBJ1-1; TRBD1 agrees at 7 bases. This CDR3 spans 13 amino acids. Unmatched junction bases numbered 8, after V lost 8 bases and J lost 5 bases. Per the germline V gene, CDR1 is LNHNV and CDR2 is YYDKDF (reference sequence). Full variable domain (outside the CDR3, taken from reference TRBV15 and TRBJ1-1): DAMVIQNPRYQVTQFGKPVTLSCSQTLNHNVMYWYQQKSSQAPKLLFHYYDKDFNNEADTPDNFQSRRPNTSFCFLDIRSPGLGDTAMYLCATERTGYTEAFFGQGTRLTVV.

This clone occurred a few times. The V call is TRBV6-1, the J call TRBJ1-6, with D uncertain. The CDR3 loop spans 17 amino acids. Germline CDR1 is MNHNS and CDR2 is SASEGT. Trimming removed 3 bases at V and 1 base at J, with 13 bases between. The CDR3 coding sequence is TGTGCCAGCAGTGAGTTTTCAACGGGATCCTATAATTCACCCCTCCACTTT. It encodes CASSEFSTGSYNSPLHF.

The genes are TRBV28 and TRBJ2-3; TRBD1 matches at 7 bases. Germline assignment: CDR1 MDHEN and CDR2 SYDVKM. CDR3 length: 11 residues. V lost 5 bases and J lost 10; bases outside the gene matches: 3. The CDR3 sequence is CASSNRGSQYF. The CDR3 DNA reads TGTGCCAGCAGTAACAGGGGATCGCAGTATTTT. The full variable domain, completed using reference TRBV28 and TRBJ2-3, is DVKVTQSSRYLVKRTGEKVFLECVQDMDHENMFWYRQDPGLGLRLIYFSYDVKMKEKGDIPEGYSVSREKKERFSLILESASTNQTSMYLCASSNRGSQYFGPGTRLTVL.

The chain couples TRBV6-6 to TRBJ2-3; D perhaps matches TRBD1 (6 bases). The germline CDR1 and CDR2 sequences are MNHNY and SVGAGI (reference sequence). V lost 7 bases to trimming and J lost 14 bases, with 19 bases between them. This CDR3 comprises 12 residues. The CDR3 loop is CASTLPGAPSYF. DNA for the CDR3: TGTGCCAGCACCCTCCCAGGGGCCCCTTCGTATTTT.

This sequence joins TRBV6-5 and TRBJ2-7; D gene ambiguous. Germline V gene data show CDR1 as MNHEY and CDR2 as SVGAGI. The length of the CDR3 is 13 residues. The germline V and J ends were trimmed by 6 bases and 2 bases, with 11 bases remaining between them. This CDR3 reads CASRAGPTYEQYV. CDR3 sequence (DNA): TGTGCCAGCAGGGCAGGACCTACCTACGAGCAGTACGTC.

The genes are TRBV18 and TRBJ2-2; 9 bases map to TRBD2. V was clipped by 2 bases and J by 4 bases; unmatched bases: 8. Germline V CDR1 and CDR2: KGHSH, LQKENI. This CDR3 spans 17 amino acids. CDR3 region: CASSPSAGGSGTGELFF. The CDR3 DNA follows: TGTGCCAGCTCACCATCAGCGGGGGGATCGGGCACCGGGGAGCTGTTTTTT.